These T cell receptor beta chains were read from a single sample in a study of blood T cell repertoires in COVID-19. This table comes from immunoSEQ multiplex PCR, and its TCRdb copy is limited to in-frame clones, with some not included. Among about 260,000 clones listed, 91% were seen once. Sequencing was carried out using peripheral blood. The receptors shown here come from a person aged 18 to 30 with COVID-19, enrolled during active disease. Both conserved end residues are part of each CDR3. The order of the fields is clone size, J gene, V gene, D gene, CDR3 protein, CDR3 DNA. A D gene is named only where the DNA matches it firmly. Clone size is given for some rows only: seen once, a few or many times, or a class if the clone is expanded.

. TRBJ1-5 TRBV4-1 . CASSPTQGSNQPQHF TGCGCCAGCAGCCCCACACAGGGTAGCAATCAGCCCCAGCATTTT
. TRBJ2-5 TRBV7-8 TRBD2 CASSPTSGRPGETQYF TGTGCCAGCAGCCCGACTAGCGGGAGGCCCGGGGAGACCCAGTACTTC
. TRBJ2-7 TRBV6-5 . CASSYSGVQEQYF TGTGCCAGCAGTTACTCAGGGGTGCAGGAGCAGTACTTC
once TRBJ1-1 TRBV28 . CASSTRRLNTEAFF TGTGCCAGCAGTACTCGGAGGTTGAACACTGAAGCTTTCTTT
. TRBJ1-4 TRBV27 . CASRPRVEEKLFF TGTGCCAGCCGGCCCAGGGTGGAGGAAAAACTGTTTTTT
. TRBJ1-4 TRBV6-2/TRBV6-3 TRBD1 CASSYATGHNEKLFF TGTGCCAGCAGTTACGCGACAGGGCATAATGAAAAACTGTTTTTT
. TRBJ2-3 TRBV28 TRBD2 CASSAGGPTDTQYF TGTGCCAGCAGTGCGGGGGGGCCCACAGATACGCAGTATTTT
. TRBJ2-1 TRBV7-9 TRBD2 CASSFQEGLAGINEQFF TGTGCCAGCAGCTTTCAAGAAGGACTAGCGGGAATTAATGAGCAGTTCTTC
. TRBJ1-2 TRBV20-1 . CSAPEGEGATF TGCAGTGCCCCTGAGGGGGAAGGGGCCACCTTC
. TRBJ1-5 TRBV15 . CATSSVGGRTVNQPQHF TGTGCCACCAGCTCGGTGGGAGGGAGGACGGTCAATCAGCCCCAGCATTTT
. TRBJ1-5 TRBV7-8 . CASSSDTVDQPQHF TGTGCCAGCAGCTCTGACACGGTAGATCAGCCCCAGCATTTT
. TRBJ1-1 TRBV6-4 . CASSDTRGDEAFF TGTGCCAGCAGTGACACCAGAGGAGATGAAGCTTTCTTT
. TRBJ2-5 TRBV7-9 . CASSLRMGAETQYF TGTGCCAGCAGCTTACGGATGGGGGCGGAGACCCAGTACTTC
few TRBJ1-2 TRBV27 TRBD1 CASSLATGLGGYTF TGTGCCAGCAGTTTAGCGACAGGGCTCGGGGGCTACACCTTC
. TRBJ2-7 TRBV2 . CASSSTGRTTYEQYF TGTGCCAGCAGTTCCACAGGGCGTACCACCTACGAGCAGTACTTC
. TRBJ1-1 TRBV12-3/TRBV12-4 . CASSPGNTEAFF TGTGCCAGCAGTCCAGGGAACACTGAAGCTTTCTTT
. TRBJ2-2 TRBV7-9 TRBD1 CASSDRDRGLVGLFF TGTGCCAGCAGCGACCGGGACAGGGGACTCGTTGGGCTGTTTTTT
. TRBJ2-7 TRBV6-2/TRBV6-3 . CASSWTLYEQYF TGTGCCAGCAGTTGGACACTCTACGAGCAGTACTTC
. TRBJ2-5 TRBV6-5 . CASSPKGDSPTQYF TGTGCCAGCAGTCCTAAGGGGGATAGCCCGACCCAGTACTTC
. TRBJ1-1 TRBV6-5 . CASRGRHMNTEAFF TGTGCCAGCCGAGGGAGGCATATGAACACTGAAGCTTTCTTT
. TRBJ2-3 TRBV24-1 . CATSDPRTGGSDTQYF TGTGCCACCAGTGATCCGAGGACAGGAGGGTCAGATACGCAGTATTTT
. TRBJ1-5 TRBV15 TRBD1 CATSRSRRGQGLQPQHF TGTGCCACCAGCAGATCACGGAGGGGACAGGGCCTACAGCCCCAGCATTTT
. TRBJ2-7 TRBV19 . CASSMFGQTYEQYF TGTGCCAGTAGTATGTTTGGACAAACCTACGAGCAGTACTTC
. TRBJ2-1 TRBV7-2 . CASSQSRGSNFYNEQFF TGTGCCAGCAGCCAGTCTAGGGGCAGCAACTTCTACAATGAGCAGTTCTTC
. TRBJ1-6 TRBV19 TRBD1 CASSDRDRGHSYNSPLHF TGTGCCAGTAGTGACCGGGACAGGGGGCACTCCTATAATTCACCCCTCCACTTT
. TRBJ2-3 TRBV19 TRBD1 CASSFYRGSTDTQYF TGTGCCAGTAGTTTCTACAGGGGGTCCACAGATACGCAGTATTTT
. TRBJ1-5 TRBV28 TRBD1 CASSPGQPNQPQHF TGTGCCAGCAGCCCGGGACAGCCTAATCAGCCCCAGCATTTT
once TRBJ2-1 TRBV3-1/TRBV3-2 TRBD2 CASSPIWAGANEQFF TGTGCCAGCAGCCCCATTTGGGCGGGAGCGAATGAGCAGTTCTTC
few TRBJ2-7 TRBV18 . CASSPPRERGHEQYF TGTGCCAGCTCACCACCTAGGGAAAGGGGCCACGAGCAGTACTTC
. TRBJ1-2 TRBV4-2 . CASSQVESGNYGYTF TGTGCCAGCAGCCAAGTTGAGTCAGGAAACTATGGCTACACCTTC
. TRBJ1-2 TRBV9 TRBD1 CASSVVAGTESGYTF TGTGCCAGCAGCGTAGTCGCCGGGACAGAAAGTGGCTACACCTTC
. TRBJ1-2 TRBV20-1 . CSGTEGTYTF TGCAGTGGGACAGAAGGGACCTACACCTTC
. TRBJ2-1 TRBV9 . CASSVGWGDDNEQFF TGTGCCAGCAGCGTAGGATGGGGCGATGACAATGAGCAGTTCTTC
. TRBJ2-5 TRBV27 . CASSLSYGTSQETQYF TGTGCCAGCAGTTTATCGTATGGGACTTCCCAAGAGACCCAGTACTTC
. TRBJ2-1 TRBV20-1 . CSARDRVPFF TGCAGTGCTAGAGATCGGGTGCCGTTCTTC
few TRBJ1-2 TRBV27 . CASRLIQGHGYTF TGTGCCAGCAGGCTCATACAGGGACATGGCTACACCTTC
. TRBJ2-5 TRBV6-1 TRBD1 CASRGQGWETQYF TGTGCCAGCAGAGGACAGGGATGGGAGACCCAGTACTTC
once TRBJ2-2 TRBV27 TRBD2 CASKSGLAGGAGTGELFF TGTGCCAGCAAGTCGGGACTAGCGGGAGGCGCGGGCACCGGGGAGCTGTTTTTT
. TRBJ2-7 TRBV19 TRBD2 CASSIGAGAREQYF TGTGCCAGTAGTATAGGAGCGGGGGCTCGGGAGCAGTACTTC
few TRBJ1-1 TRBV4-1 TRBD1 CASSLSGQGNTEAFF TGCGCCAGCAGCTTGAGCGGACAGGGGAACACTGAAGCTTTCTTT
. TRBJ2-4 TRBV9 TRBD1 CASSGTVSGGAKNIQYF TGTGCCAGCAGCGGAACCGTATCAGGGGGCGCCAAAAACATTCAGTACTTC